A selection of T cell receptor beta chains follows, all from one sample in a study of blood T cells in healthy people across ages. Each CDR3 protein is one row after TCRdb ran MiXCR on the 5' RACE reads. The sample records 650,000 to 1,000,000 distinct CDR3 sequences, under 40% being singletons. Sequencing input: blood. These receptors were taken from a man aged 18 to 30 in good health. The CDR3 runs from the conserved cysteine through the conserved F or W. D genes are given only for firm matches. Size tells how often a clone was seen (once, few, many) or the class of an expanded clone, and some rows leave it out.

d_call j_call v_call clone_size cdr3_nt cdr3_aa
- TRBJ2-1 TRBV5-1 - TGCGCCAGCAGCTTGCAGGTCGACGGTGTACAGTTCTTC CASSLQVDGVQFF
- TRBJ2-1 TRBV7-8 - TGTGCCAGCAGCCAGCCGGGGAGGCTCCTCTACAATGAGCAGTTCTTC CASSQPGRLLYNEQFF
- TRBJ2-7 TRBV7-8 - TGTGCCAGCAGCCATACCACCTACGGGCAGTACTTC CASSHTTYGQYF
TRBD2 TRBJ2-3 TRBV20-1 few TGCAGTGCTAGAGATGGTTTGGTGGCGGGGGTCACAGATACGCAGTATTTT CSARDGLVAGVTDTQYF
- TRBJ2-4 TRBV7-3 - TGTGCCAGCAGGATAAACGGGGCCAAAAACATTCAGTACTTC CASRINGAKNIQYF
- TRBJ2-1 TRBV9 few TGTGCCAGCAGCGCCCCACGGTCGCACAATGAGCAGTTCTTC CASSAPRSHNEQFF
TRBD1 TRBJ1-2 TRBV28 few TGTGCCAGCAGTTTATGGGTCCGAGACAGGGACGAAGCTAACTATGGCTACACCTTC CASSLWVRDRDEANYGYTF
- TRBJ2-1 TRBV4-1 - TGCGCCAGCAGCCAAGGGGGAATAACTCTCTACAATGAGCAGTTCTTC CASSQGGITLYNEQFF
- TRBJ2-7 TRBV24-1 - TGTGCCACCAGTCGAACTGAACAGGGTAAAGATGAGCAGTACTTC CATSRTEQGKDEQYF
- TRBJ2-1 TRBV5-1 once TGCGCCAGTCCCAGGGAGGATGAGCAGTTCTTC CASPREDEQFF
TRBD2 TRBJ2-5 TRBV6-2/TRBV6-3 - TGTGCCAGCAGACTCAGCGGGGGGGGTTACAATGAGCAGTACTTC CASRLSGGGYNEQYF
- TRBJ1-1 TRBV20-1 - TGCAGTGCTAGGATCAACGGGGAGAACACTGAAGCTTTCTTT CSARINGENTEAFF
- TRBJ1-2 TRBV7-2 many TGTGCCAGCAGCCTACAGGGTCATGGCTACACCTTC CASSLQGHGYTF